The 16 T cell receptor beta chains presented below share a single source sample, sequenced in a study of cytomegalovirus exposure and HLA in healthy donors. It was with 60 Vbeta and 13 Jbeta primers that the PCR ran. Sequencing was performed with immunoSEQ multiplex PCR; in TCRdb, only in-frame clones are kept and a portion is missing. Here the sample spans 120,000 to 150,000 clones, about 64% being singletons. The sequenced material came from PBMCs. The receptor set was obtained from a woman between 25 and 40 years old in good health and CMV-seropositive.

This clone was seen a few times. V gene TRBV6-5 combines with J gene TRBJ2-2; 7 bases are a match to TRBD1. Germline CDR1 reads MNHEY; CDR2 reads SVGAGI. J was trimmed by 0 bases and V by 7 bases; bases with no gene match: 5. This CDR3 spans 15 amino acids. CDR3 sequence reads: CASNLGQTNTGELFF. The DNA of the CDR3 is TGTGCCAGCAATCTGGGACAGACGAACACCGGGGAGCTGTTTTTT.

V usage is TRBV2 and J usage is TRBJ2-1; 7 nucleotides line up with TRBD2. Germline-derived CDR1 and CDR2 are SNHLY and FYNNEI. The CDR3 sequence is 14 residues long. Trimming took 7 bases from V and 6 from J; bases not matched to a gene: 9. The CDR3 DNA is TGTGCCAGCACAAGGACTAGGGGAGGCAATGAGCAGTTCTTC. Encoded protein: CASTRTRGGNEQFF.

This clone was detected only a few times. The CDR3 is CASSASRVASSEAFF. In nucleotides, the CDR3 is TGTGCCAGCAGCGCCTCCAGGGTGGCTTCTTCTGAAGCTTTCTTT. The chain joins TRBV9 to TRBJ1-1, with TRBD1 as a possible D gene (5 bases). Trimming shortened V by 3 bases and J by 6 bases, and 18 bases separated the two germline ends. The CDR3 spans 15 residues. Germline V gene data show CDR1 as SGDLS and CDR2 as YYNGEE. Together with reference TRBV9 and TRBJ1-1, the CDR3 gives the full variable domain: DSGVTQTPKHLITATGQRVTLRCSPRSGDLSVYWYQQSLDQGLQFLIQYYNGEERAKGNILERFSAQQFPDLHSELNLSSLELGDSALYFCASSASRVASSEAFFGQGTRLTVV.

This sequence joins TRBV5-4 and TRBJ2-1, with 7 bases fitting TRBD2. The germline gives CDR1 SGHNT, CDR2 YYREEE (reference sequence). V was clipped by 4 bases and J by 9 bases; unmatched bases: 4. This CDR3 has 12 amino acids. CDR3 nucleotide sequence: TGTGCCAGCAGCCCTAGGACTAGTGAGCAGTTCTTC. Translating it yields CASSPRTSEQFF.

The CDR3 DNA reads as TGTGCCATCAGGGACTCCAATCAGCCCCAGCATTTT. It encodes CAIRDSNQPQHF. The gene calls are TRBV10-3 and TRBJ1-5; D uncertain. V was clipped by 6 bases and J by 3 bases, with 6 bases between them. Germline V CDR1 and CDR2: ENHRY, SYGVKD. The CDR3 contains 12 residues.

The chain has TRBV5-1 and TRBJ1-6; 11 positions match TRBD1. CDR1 SGHRS and CDR2 YFSETQ come from the germline V gene. The junction had 14 bases not matched to a gene; V was cut back by 3 bases and J by 9 bases. The CDR3 totals 18 residues. The CDR3 DNA sequence: TGCGCCAGCAGCTCCTTACTTCCGGGACAGGGGGGAGTTTCACCCCTCCACTTT. Translated: CASSSLLPGQGGVSPLHF.

The genes are TRBV11-3 and TRBJ2-7, with a weak D call TRBD2 (5 bases). The length of the CDR3 is 12 residues. Germline V gene data show CDR1 as SGHNT and CDR2 as YENEEA. Trimming cost V 5 bases and J 3 bases, with 8 bases left between them. The CDR3 is CASSRAGYEQYF. CDR3 DNA: TGTGCCAGCAGCAGGGCGGGCTACGAGCAGTACTTC.

This clone was seen only a few times. The chain couples TRBV9 to TRBJ2-3; TRBD2 might be the D (5 bases). Per the germline V gene, CDR1 is SGDLS and CDR2 is YYNGEE. Trimming stripped 0 bases from V and 10 bases from J, with 15 bases between. The CDR3 has 14 residues. The CDR3 spells CASSVDLADRAQYF. DNA for the CDR3: TGTGCCAGCAGCGTAGATCTAGCCGATAGGGCGCAGTATTTT.

The J gene is TRBJ2-3, the V gene TRBV6-1, with D possibly TRBD2 on 5 matching bases. The CDR3 has 14 residues. V was pared by 7 bases and J by 5 bases, with 16 bases between. Germline CDR1 and CDR2: MNHNS and SASEGT. The CDR3 spells CASKRVGTGDTQYF. CDR3 DNA: TGTGCCAGCAAGAGGGTGGGCACGGGAGATACGCAGTATTTT.

The CDR3 coding sequence is TGTGCCAGCTCCCTAGCGAACACCTTGGCAGATACGCAGTATTTT. Translated, it gives CASSLANTLADTQYF. The V gene is TRBV18, the J gene TRBJ2-3; D possibly corresponds to TRBD2 (6 bases). This CDR3 spans 15 amino acids. V shed 6 bases and J shed 4 bases, with 17 bases lying between them. Germline values: CDR1 KGHSH, CDR2 LQKENI.

V usage is TRBV13 and J usage is TRBJ2-7, with 9 bases fitting TRBD2. Per germline, CDR1 PRHDT and CDR2 FYEKMQ (reference sequence). V shed 5 bases and J 2 bases; nucleotides not matched to a gene: 13. The CDR3 is 17 amino acids. CDR3 amino acids: CASSAAHDGGRAYEQYF. In nucleotides, the CDR3 is TGTGCCAGCAGCGCGGCCCATGATGGCGGGAGGGCCTACGAGCAGTACTTC.

This clone has a single count. This chain uses TRBV1 with TRBJ2-1; the table's D gene call, TRBD2, was not cross checked with the DNA. TRBV1 is classified as a pseudogene. The CDR3 loop spans 16 amino acids. This CDR3 is CTSSHRILAKYNEQFF. The CDR3 DNA is TGCACCAGCAGCCACCGTATACTAGCCAAATACAATGAGCAGTTCTTC.

The chain uses TRBV2 and TRBJ2-7, with TRBD2 matching over 8 bases. CDR3 length equals 13 residues. Losses at the gene ends were 10 bases for V and 2 bases for J; bases not matched to a gene: 7. Germline values: CDR1 SNHLY, CDR2 FYNNEI. Here the CDR3 DNA reads TGTGCCACCAAGCGGGGGAGAGCCTACGAGCAGTACTTC. This encodes CATKRGRAYEQYF.

This clone was counted a single time. The chain uses TRBV5-1 and TRBJ1-2; TRBD1 matches 10 bases. J gave up 5 bases and V 6 bases, and 10 bases lay outside the gene matches. The CDR3 is 15 amino acids. CDR1 and CDR2 (germline): SGHRS, YFSETQ. The CDR3 region is CASTILPGQGYGYTF. In DNA, the CDR3 is TGCGCCAGCACCATCCTTCCGGGACAGGGGTATGGCTACACCTTC.

The gene calls are TRBV15 and TRBJ2-2; 7 bases line up with TRBD2. The CDR3 loop spans 17 amino acids. Germline V CDR1 and CDR2: LNHNV, YYDKDF (reference sequence). V shed 3 bases and J 4 bases; nucleotides not matched to a gene: 11. The CDR3 DNA reads TGTGCCACCAGCAGCCCCGGAGAAGCGGGAAGCACCGGGGAGCTGTTTTTT. Protein sequence: CATSSPGEAGSTGELFF.

This clone was seen just once. J is TRBJ2-1 and V is TRBV30; maybe TRBD2 (6 bases). The V end was cut by 0 bases, the J end by 5 bases, with 20 bases between. Germline V CDR1 and CDR2: GTSNPN, SVGIG (reference sequence). The CDR3 is 17 amino acids. DNA of the CDR3: TGTGCCTGGAGTGTCCTAATCTTTAGCGGATCCAACAATGAGCAGTTCTTC. This sequence encodes CAWSVLIFSGSNNEQFF.